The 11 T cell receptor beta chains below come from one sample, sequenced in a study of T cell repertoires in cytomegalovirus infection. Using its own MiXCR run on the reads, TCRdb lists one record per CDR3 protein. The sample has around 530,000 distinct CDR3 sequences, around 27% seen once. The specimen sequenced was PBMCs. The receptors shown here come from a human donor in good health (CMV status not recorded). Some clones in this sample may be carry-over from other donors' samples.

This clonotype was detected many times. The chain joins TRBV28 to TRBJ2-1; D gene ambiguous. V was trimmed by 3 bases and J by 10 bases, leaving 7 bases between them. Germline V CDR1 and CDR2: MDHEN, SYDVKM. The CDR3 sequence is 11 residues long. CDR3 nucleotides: TGTGCCAGCAGTTTGTCTCGGGAGCAGTTCTTC. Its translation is CASSLSREQFF.

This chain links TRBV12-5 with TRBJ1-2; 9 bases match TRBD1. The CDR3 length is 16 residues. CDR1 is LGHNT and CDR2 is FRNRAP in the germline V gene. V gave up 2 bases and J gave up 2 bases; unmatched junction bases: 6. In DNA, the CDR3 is TGTGCTAGTGGTTTGCCACGGGACAGGGCGAACTATGGCTACACCTTC. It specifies CASGLPRDRANYGYTF.

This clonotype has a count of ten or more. CDR3 nucleotides: TGTGCCAGCACCCCGCGGCTAGCGGGAGTACCAGATACGCAGTATTTT. It codes for CASTPRLAGVPDTQYF. The chain has TRBV14 and TRBJ2-3, with 10 bases that match TRBD2. This CDR3 has 16 residues. The germline V gene has CDR1 SGHDN and CDR2 FVKESK. After removal of 7 bases from V and 4 bases from J, the junction contained 11 bases not matched to a gene. The full variable domain, with the rest looked up from reference TRBV14 and TRBJ2-3, is EAGVTQFPSHSVIEKGQTVTLRCDPISGHDNLYWYRRVMGKEIKFLLHFVKESKQDESGMPNNRFLAERTGGTYSTLKVQPAELEDSGVYFCASTPRLAGVPDTQYFGPGTRLTVL.

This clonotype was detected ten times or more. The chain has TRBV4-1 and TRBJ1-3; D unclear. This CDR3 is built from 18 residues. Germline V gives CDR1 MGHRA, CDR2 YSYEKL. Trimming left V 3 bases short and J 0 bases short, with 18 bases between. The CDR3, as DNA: TGCGCCAGCAGCCATACCGGCTTCAAAACGCTCTCTGGAAACACCATATATTTT. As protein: CASSHTGFKTLSGNTIYF.

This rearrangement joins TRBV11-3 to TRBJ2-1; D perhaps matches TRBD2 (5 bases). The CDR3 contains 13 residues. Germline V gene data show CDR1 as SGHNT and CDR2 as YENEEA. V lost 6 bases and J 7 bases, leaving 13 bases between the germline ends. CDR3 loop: CASSPFGGNEQFF. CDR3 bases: TGTGCCAGCAGTCCGTTCGGCGGGAATGAGCAGTTCTTC.

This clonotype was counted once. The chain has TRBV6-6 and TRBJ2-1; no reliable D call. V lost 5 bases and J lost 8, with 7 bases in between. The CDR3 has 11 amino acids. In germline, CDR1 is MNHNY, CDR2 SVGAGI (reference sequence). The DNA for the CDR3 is TGTGCCAGCAGTCACAAGGATGAGCAGTTCTTC. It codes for CASSHKDEQFF.

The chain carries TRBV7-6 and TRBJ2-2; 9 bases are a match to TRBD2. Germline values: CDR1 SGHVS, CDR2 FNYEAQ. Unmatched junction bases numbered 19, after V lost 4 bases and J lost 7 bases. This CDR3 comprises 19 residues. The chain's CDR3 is CASSSIPPIAGVYFGELFF. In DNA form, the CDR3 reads TGTGCCAGCAGCTCCATTCCCCCCATAGCGGGAGTTTATTTCGGGGAGCTGTTTTTT.

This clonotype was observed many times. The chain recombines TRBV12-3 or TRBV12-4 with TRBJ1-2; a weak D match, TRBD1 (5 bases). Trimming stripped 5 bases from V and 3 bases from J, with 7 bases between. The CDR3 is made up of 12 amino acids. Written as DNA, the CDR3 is TGTGCCAGCAGTCCGGGGGACTATGGCTACACCTTC. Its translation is CASSPGDYGYTF.

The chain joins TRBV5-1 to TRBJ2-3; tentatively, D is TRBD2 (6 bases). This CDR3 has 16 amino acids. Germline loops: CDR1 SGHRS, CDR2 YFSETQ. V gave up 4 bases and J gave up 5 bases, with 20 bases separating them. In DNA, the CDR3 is TGCGCCAGCAGCGCGGCGGGTCAGCGGGCAATAGATACGCAGTATTTT. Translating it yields CASSAAGQRAIDTQYF.

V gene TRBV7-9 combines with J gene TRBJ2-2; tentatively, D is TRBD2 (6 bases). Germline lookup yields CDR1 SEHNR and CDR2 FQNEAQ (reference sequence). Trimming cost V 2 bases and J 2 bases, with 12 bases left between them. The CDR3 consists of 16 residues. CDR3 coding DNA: TGTGCCAGCAGCTTATTTAGCGGAGGTAACACCGGGGAGCTGTTTTTT. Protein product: CASSLFSGGNTGELFF.

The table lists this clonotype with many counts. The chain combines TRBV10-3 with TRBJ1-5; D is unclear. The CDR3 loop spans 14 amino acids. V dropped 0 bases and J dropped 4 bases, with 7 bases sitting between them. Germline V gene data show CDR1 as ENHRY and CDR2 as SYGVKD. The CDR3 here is CAISESGGNQPQHF. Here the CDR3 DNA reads TGTGCCATCAGTGAGTCGGGCGGAAATCAGCCCCAGCATTTT.